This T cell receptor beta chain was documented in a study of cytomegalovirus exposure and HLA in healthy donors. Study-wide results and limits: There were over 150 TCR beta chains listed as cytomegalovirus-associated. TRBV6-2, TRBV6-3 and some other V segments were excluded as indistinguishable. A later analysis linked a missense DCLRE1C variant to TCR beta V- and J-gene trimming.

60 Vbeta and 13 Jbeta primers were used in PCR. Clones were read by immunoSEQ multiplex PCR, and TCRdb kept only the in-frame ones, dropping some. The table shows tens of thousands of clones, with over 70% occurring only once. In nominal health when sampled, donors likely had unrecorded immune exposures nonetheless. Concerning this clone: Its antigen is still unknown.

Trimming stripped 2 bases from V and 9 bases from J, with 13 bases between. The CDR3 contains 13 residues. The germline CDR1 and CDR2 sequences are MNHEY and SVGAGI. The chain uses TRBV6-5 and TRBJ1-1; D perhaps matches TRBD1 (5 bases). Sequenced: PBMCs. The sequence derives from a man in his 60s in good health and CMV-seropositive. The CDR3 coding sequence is TGTGCCAGCAGTTACGGGCAGGGAAGAAAAGCTTTCTTT. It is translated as CASSYGQGRKAFF.